One sample yielded the 16 T cell receptor beta chains listed below, sequenced in a study of PD-1 blockade in classical Hodgkin lymphoma. Each patient experienced a relapse that followed autologous stem cell transplantation, and brentuximab vedotin exposure varied. Purification of CD4+ T cells from thawed PBMCs was performed via magnetic negative selection. Assay: immunoSEQ multiplex PCR; the TCRdb copy retains only in-frame clones and omits some. Of 30,000 to 35,000 clones listed, 80% to 95% were seen once; the top ten hold 0.2% to 0.3%. The source material was CD4+ T cells from blood, sampled at baseline. These receptors all come from a human donor with classical Hodgkin lymphoma.

The chain has TRBV5-1 and TRBJ2-7, with D possibly matching TRBD2 (7 bases). V was shortened by 4 bases and J by 0 bases, with 20 bases between the two germline ends. Germline loops: CDR1 SGHRS, CDR2 YFSETQ. CDR3 length: 17 residues. In nucleotides, the CDR3 is TGCGCCAGCAGCGGGCTTTTCGGGGGGCTGAGCTCCTACGAGCAGTACTTC. This translates into CASSGLFGGLSSYEQYF.

This clone was detected a few times. The chain employs TRBV7-9 and TRBJ2-7, with 9 bases matching TRBD1. This CDR3 contains 13 residues. V was pared by 7 bases and J by 8 bases, with 9 bases of the junction left unmatched. CDR1 is SEHNR, CDR2 FQNEAQ, per germline (reference sequence). The CDR3 is CASNPSDRGQQYF. The CDR3 DNA is TGTGCCAGCAACCCCTCGGACAGGGGCCAGCAGTACTTC.

The genes are TRBV27 and TRBJ2-1; D is perhaps TRBD1 or TRBD2 (5 bases each). Trimming removed 5 bases at V and 2 bases at J, with 19 bases between. This CDR3 region has 17 residues. CDR1 is MNHEY, CDR2 SMNVEV, per germline (reference sequence). CDR3 amino acids: CASSRPPAGTTYNEQFF. CDR3 DNA sequence: TGTGCCAGCAGTCGCCCCCCAGCAGGGACCACCTACAATGAGCAGTTCTTC.

This chain uses TRBV27 with TRBJ1-1; 9 nucleotides line up with TRBD1. In germline, CDR1 is MNHEY, CDR2 SMNVEV (reference sequence). The length of the CDR3 is 17 residues. After removal of 5 bases from V and 0 bases from J, the junction contained 10 bases not matched to a gene. CDR3 in amino acids: CASSPLRQGGMNTEAFF. CDR3 nucleotide sequence: TGTGCCAGCAGTCCCCTGAGACAGGGGGGTATGAACACTGAAGCTTTCTTT.

CDR3: CATQGLKSSYEQYF. As DNA, the CDR3 is TGCGCCACCCAGGGACTAAAGTCTAGCTACGAGCAGTACTTC. The rearrangement joins TRBV10-1 to TRBJ2-7; 7 nucleotides align to TRBD2. Germline CDR1 reads WNHNN; CDR2 reads SYGVQD (reference sequence). The CDR3 runs 14 residues. The trim removed 10 bases at V and 3 bases at J, leaving 12 bases unmatched.

This clone was detected once. The genes are TRBV29-1 and TRBJ1-1; TRBD1 agrees at 7 bases. This CDR3 contains 14 residues. CDR1 is SQVTM and CDR2 is ANQGSEA in the germline V gene. Trimming took 5 bases from V and 5 from J; bases not matched to a gene: 11. This chain's CDR3 is CSVLPTGLNTEAFF. CDR3 bases: TGCAGCGTTCTTCCGACAGGGTTAAATACTGAAGCTTTCTTT.

This clone has just a few counts. This chain connects TRBV5-6 to TRBJ1-2; the D gene is possibly TRBD1 (6 bases). CDR1 and CDR2 (germline): SGHDT, YYEEEE. The CDR3 totals 14 residues. V dropped 0 bases and J dropped 8 bases, with 14 bases sitting between them. The CDR3 DNA follows: TGTGCCAGCAGCTTGGCCGGCAGGGGTACAGGCTACACCTTC. Its translation: CASSLAGRGTGYTF.

The chain carries TRBV19 and TRBJ1-2; D might be TRBD1 (5 bases). The CDR3 covers 14 residues. The V end lost 3 bases, the J end lost 5 bases, and 13 bases lay between the germline ends. Germline V gene sequence: CDR1 LNHDA, CDR2 SQIVND (reference sequence). The DNA of the CDR3 is TGTGCCAGTAGTATTATTGGGACGGAGTATGGCTACACCTTC. This encodes CASSIIGTEYGYTF.

CDR3 DNA: TGTGCCATCAGCTCCCCGAGGGACAATGAGCAGTTCTTC. It codes for CAISSPRDNEQFF. V usage is TRBV10-3 and J usage is TRBJ2-1; the D gene is possibly TRBD2 (5 bases). The V end was cut by 6 bases, the J end by 5 bases, with 11 bases between. Per the germline V gene, CDR1 is ENHRY and CDR2 is SYGVKD. The CDR3 is 13 residues long.

The V and J genes are TRBV10-2 and TRBJ1-1; tentatively, D is TRBD1 (6 bases). V lost 6 bases, J lost 6 bases, and 14 bases lay in between. The CDR3 has 13 amino acids. Germline CDR1 is WSHSY and CDR2 is SAAADI. CDR3 amino acids: CASSLGGRAEAFF. Here the CDR3 DNA reads TGCGCCAGCAGCCTTGGGGGGCGCGCTGAAGCTTTCTTT.

This chain joins TRBV25-1 and TRBJ2-1, with 9 bases that match TRBD2. The CDR3 totals 15 residues. Germline V gene lookup returns CDR1 MGHDK and CDR2 SYGVNS. The junction had 10 bases not matched to a gene; V was cut back by 4 bases and J by 9 bases. This CDR3 reads CASSGTAGGRSEQFF. CDR3 DNA: TGTGCCAGCAGTGGTACAGCGGGAGGAAGGAGTGAGCAGTTCTTC. The full variable domain, in which reference TRBV25-1 and TRBJ2-1 provide the parts outside the CDR3, is EADIYQTPRYLVIGTGKKITLECSQTMGHDKMYWYQQDPGMELHLIHYSYGVNSTEKGDLSSESTVSRIRTEHFPLTLESARPSHTSQYLCASSGTAGGRSEQFFGPGTRLTVL.

This clone was detected only once. The V call is TRBV6-1, the J call TRBJ1-2, with D possibly TRBD1 on 6 matching bases. Germline CDR1 MNHNS, CDR2 SASEGT. This CDR3 comprises 15 residues. The ends were cut back, 8 bases at V and 2 bases at J, with 18 bases in the middle. CDR3 DNA sequence: TGTGCCAGCCTTTTTTATGGGGGCGGGAACTATGGCTACACCTTC. Its translation is CASLFYGGGNYGYTF.

The chain links TRBV10-2 to TRBJ1-5; D is ambiguous. The CDR3 is made up of 15 amino acids. The V gene's germline CDR1 is WSHSY and CDR2 SAAADI. V was pared by 7 bases and J by 1 base, with 14 bases between. The CDR3 region has the DNA TGCGCCAGCACCGAGTGGGGATACAGCAATCAGCCCCAGCATTTT. This sequence encodes CASTEWGYSNQPQHF.

This clone was counted a few times. J is TRBJ2-7 and V is TRBV10-3; TRBD1 aligns across 7 bases. V lost 5 bases and J lost 6; bases outside the gene matches: 7. Germline values: CDR1 ENHRY, CDR2 SYGVKD. The CDR3 is 13 residues long. CDR3 DNA: TGTGCCATCAGTCCCCGACAGGGAAGCGAGCAGTACTTC. It translates to CAISPRQGSEQYF.

This rearrangement joins TRBV20-1 to TRBJ2-7; a weak D match, TRBD2 (6 bases). This CDR3 contains 11 residues. The germline V gene encodes CDR1 DFQATT and CDR2 SNEGSKA (reference sequence). Deletions cut 5 bases from V and 3 bases from J, with 8 bases between. This CDR3 is CSAGGLYEQYF. CDR3 in DNA: TGCAGTGCTGGGGGACTCTACGAGCAGTACTTC.

The V gene is TRBV11-3, the J gene TRBJ2-2; TRBD2 agrees at 10 bases. The CDR3 is made up of 15 amino acids. The germline V gene encodes CDR1 SGHNT and CDR2 YENEEA. V was pared by 1 base and J by 4 bases, with 0 bases of the junction left unmatched. This CDR3 is CASSLVAGGTGELFF. CDR3 in DNA: TGTGCCAGCAGCTTAGTAGCGGGAGGCACCGGGGAGCTGTTTTTT.